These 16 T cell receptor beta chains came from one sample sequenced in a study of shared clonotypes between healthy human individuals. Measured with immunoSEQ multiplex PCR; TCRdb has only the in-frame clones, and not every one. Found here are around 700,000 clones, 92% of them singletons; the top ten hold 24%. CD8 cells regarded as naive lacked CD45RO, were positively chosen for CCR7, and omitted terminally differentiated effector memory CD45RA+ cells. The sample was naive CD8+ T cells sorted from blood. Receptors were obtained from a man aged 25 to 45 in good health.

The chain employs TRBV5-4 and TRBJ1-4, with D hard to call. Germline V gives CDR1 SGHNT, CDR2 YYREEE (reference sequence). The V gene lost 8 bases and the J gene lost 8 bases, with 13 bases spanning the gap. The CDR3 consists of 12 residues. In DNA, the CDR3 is TGTGCCAGATATGATCACGGCGAAAAACTGTTTTTT. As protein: CARYDHGEKLFF.

CDR3 protein: CASSVVVTSVFLSGANVLTF. The CDR3 nucleotides are TGTGCCAGCAGCGTCGTAGTCACTAGTGTATTTCTCTCTGGGGCCAACGTCCTGACTTTC. The chain employs TRBV9 and TRBJ2-6, with D tentatively TRBD2 (5 bases). This CDR3 spans 20 amino acids. CDR1 and CDR2 (germline): SGDLS, YYNGEE. V lost 2 bases and J lost 0, with 21 bases in between.

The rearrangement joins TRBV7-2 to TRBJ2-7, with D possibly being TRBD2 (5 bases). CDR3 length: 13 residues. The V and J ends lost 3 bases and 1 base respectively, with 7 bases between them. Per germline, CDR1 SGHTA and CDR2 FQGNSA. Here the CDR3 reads CASSLTISYEQYF. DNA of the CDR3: TGTGCCAGCAGCTTGACTATTTCCTACGAGCAGTACTTC.

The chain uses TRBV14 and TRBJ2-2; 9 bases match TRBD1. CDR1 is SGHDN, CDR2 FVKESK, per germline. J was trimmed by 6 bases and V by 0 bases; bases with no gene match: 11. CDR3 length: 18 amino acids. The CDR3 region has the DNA TGTGCCAGCAGCCAAGAGAGGTGGGACAGGGTGAGCGCCGGGGAGCTGTTTTTT. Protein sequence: CASSQERWDRVSAGELFF.

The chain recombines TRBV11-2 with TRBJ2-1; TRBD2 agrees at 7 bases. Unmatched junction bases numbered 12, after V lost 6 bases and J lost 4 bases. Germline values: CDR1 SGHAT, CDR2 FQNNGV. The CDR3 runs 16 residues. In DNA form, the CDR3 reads TGTGCCAGCAGTGCCTCCAGCGGGACTCGTTACAATGAGCAGTTCTTC. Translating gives CASSASSGTRYNEQFF.

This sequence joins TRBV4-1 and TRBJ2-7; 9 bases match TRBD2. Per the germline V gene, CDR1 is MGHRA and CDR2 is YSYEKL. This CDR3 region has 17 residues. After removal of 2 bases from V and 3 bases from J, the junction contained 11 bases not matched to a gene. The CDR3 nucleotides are TGCGCCAGCAGCCAACAAGGTCCCATAGCGGGGGACTACGAGCAGTACTTC. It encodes CASSQQGPIAGDYEQYF.

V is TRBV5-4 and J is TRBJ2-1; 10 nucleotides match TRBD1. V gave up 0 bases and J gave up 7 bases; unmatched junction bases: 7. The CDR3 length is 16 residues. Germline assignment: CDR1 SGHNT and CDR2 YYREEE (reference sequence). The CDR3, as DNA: TGTGCCAGCAGCTTGGTAGTTCGGGACAGGGGAAATGAGCAGTTCTTC. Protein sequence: CASSLVVRDRGNEQFF.

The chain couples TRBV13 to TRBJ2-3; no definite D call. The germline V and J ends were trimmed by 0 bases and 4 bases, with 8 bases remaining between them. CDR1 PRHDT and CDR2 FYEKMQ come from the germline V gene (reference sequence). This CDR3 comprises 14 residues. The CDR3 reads CASSLGLGPDTQYF. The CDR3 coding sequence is TGTGCCAGCAGCTTAGGCCTAGGGCCAGATACGCAGTATTTT.

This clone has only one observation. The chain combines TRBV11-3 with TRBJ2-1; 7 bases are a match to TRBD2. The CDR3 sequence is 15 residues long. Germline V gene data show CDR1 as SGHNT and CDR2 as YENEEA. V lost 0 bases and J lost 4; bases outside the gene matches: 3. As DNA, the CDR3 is TGTGCCAGCAGCTTAGATTCTAGCGGTTACAATGAGCAGTTCTTC. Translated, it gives CASSLDSSGYNEQFF.

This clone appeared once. The CDR3 reads CASSGGDTVSGNTIYF. The CDR3 coding sequence is TGTGCCAGCAGCGGGGGCGACACCGTCTCTGGAAACACCATATATTTT. J is TRBJ1-3 and V is TRBV9, with a weak D call TRBD1 (5 bases). This CDR3 contains 16 residues. Germline-derived CDR1 and CDR2 are SGDLS and YYNGEE. V lost 3 bases and J 0 bases, leaving 13 bases between the germline ends.

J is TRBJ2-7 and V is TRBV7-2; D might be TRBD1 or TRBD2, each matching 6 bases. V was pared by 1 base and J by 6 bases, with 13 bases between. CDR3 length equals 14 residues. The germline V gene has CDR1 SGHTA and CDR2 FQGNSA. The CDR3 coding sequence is TGTGCCAGCAGCTTAGGGGGGGCGCTTGGCGAGCAGTACTTC. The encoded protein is CASSLGGALGEQYF.

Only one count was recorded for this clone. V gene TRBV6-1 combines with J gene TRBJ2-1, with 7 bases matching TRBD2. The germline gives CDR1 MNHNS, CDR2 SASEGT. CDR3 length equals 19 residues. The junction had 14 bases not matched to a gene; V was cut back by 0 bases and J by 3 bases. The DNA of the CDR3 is TGTGCCAGCAGTGAAGCGCAAGGACTAGTTATTTTACTCTACAATGAGCAGTTCTTC. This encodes CASSEAQGLVILLYNEQFF.

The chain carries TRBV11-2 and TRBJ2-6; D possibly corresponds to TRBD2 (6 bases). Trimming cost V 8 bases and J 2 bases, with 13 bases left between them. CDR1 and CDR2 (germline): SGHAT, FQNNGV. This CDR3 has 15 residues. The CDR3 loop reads CASARGTTGANVLTF. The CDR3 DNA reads TGTGCCAGCGCCCGGGGGACCACTGGGGCCAACGTCCTGACTTTC. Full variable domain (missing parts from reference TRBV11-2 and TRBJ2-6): EAGVAQSPRYKIIEKRQSVAFWCNPISGHATLYWYQQILGQGPKLLIQFQNNGVVDDSQLPKDRFSAERLKGVDSTLKIQPAKLEDSAVYLCASARGTTGANVLTFGAGSRLTVL.

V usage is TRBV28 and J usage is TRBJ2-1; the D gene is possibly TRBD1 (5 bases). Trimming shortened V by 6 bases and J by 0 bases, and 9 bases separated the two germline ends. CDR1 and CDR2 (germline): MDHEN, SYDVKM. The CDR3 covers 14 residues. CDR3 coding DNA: TGTGCCAGCAGGCAGGGTAGCTCCTACAATGAGCAGTTCTTC. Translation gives CASRQGSSYNEQFF.

CDR3 sequence reads: CASSQMTGAYEQYF. The CDR3 DNA follows: TGCGCCAGCAGCCAAATGACAGGTGCCTACGAGCAGTACTTC. This chain uses TRBV4-1 with TRBJ2-7; D perhaps matches TRBD1 (6 bases). Per the germline V gene, CDR1 is MGHRA and CDR2 is YSYEKL. The CDR3 totals 14 residues. Trimming left V 2 bases short and J 2 bases short, with 10 bases between.

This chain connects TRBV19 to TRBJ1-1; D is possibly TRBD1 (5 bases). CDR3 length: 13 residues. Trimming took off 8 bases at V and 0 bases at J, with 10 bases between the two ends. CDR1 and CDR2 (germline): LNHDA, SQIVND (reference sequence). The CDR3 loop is CASSQGLNTEAFF. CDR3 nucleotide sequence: TGTGCCAGTTCCCAGGGTTTGAACACTGAAGCTTTCTTT.